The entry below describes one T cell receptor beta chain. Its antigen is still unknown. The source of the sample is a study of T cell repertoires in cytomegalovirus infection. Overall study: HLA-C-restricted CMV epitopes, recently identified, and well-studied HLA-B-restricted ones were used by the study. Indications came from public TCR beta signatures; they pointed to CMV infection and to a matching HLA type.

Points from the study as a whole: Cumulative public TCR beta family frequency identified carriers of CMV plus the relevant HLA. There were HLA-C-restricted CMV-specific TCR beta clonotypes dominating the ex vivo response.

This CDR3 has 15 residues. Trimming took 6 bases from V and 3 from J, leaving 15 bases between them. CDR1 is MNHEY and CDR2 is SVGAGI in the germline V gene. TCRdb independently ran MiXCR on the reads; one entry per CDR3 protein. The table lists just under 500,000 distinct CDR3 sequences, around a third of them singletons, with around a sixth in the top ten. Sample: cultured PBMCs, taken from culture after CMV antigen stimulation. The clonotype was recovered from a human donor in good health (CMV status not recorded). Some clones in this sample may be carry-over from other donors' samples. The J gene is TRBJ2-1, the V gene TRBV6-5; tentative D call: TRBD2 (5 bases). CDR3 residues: CASRRDYINYNEQFF. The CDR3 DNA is TGTGCCAGCAGGCGTGACTACATCAACTACAATGAGCAGTTCTTC.